Each of the 5 T cell receptor beta chains below was sequenced from the same sample in a study of tumor and adjacent non-tumor tissue in lung cancer. Three rounds of nested PCR, following a modified ARM-PCR protocol, produced the TCRbeta library. TCRdb used MiXCR to reprocess the multiplex PCR reads, holding one entry per CDR3 protein. This sample has 85,000 to 100,000 distinct CDR3 sequences, with approximately 70% found just once. This sample's RNA came from whole unsorted tissue. Specimen: lung tumor tissue. The source of these receptors is a man aged 60 to 69 with non-small cell lung cancer.

Of note for this clonotype: This may be a read error, as it is one base from a much larger clone. The genes are TRBV5-1 and TRBJ2-5; D ambiguous. The CDR3 is 14 residues long. CDR1 is SGHRS, CDR2 YFSETQ, per germline. The V end lost 7 bases, the J end lost 1 base, and 14 bases lay between the germline ends. The CDR3 DNA reads TGCGCCAGCTCCCGGAACGCACCCCAAGAGACCCAGTACTTC. Translation: CASSRNAPQETQYF.

Concerning this clonotype itself: An end of the junction differs from the germline gene, which may be a read error. The gene calls are TRBV12-3 or TRBV12-4 and TRBJ2-7; a possible D gene is TRBD2 (5 bases). The CDR3 is 14 amino acids. CDR3 nucleotide sequence: TGTGCCAACAGTTTATCCGGGATTAACTACGAGAAGTACTTC. Translating it yields CANSLSGINYEKYF.

This sequence joins TRBV28 and TRBJ2-3; no clear D. The germline V gene has CDR1 MDHEN and CDR2 SYDVKM. This CDR3 is 13 amino acids long. Between the trimmed V and J ends, which lost 5 bases and 5 bases, there was a span of 11 bases. Written as DNA, the CDR3 is TGTGCCAGCAGTCCCCCGCCCGTAGATACGCAGTATTTT. Encoded protein: CASSPPPVDTQYF.

The chain carries TRBV7-9 and TRBJ1-1; 8 nucleotides agree with TRBD1. This CDR3 contains 13 residues. The V gene's germline CDR1 is SEHNR and CDR2 FQNEAQ (reference sequence). The ends lost 6 bases at V and 4 bases at J; junction bases unmatched: 4. DNA for the CDR3: TGTGCCAGCAGTCGACAGGGGAGCACTGAAGCTTTCTTT. This codes for CASSRQGSTEAFF.

Many counts were recorded for this clonotype. This sequence joins TRBV5-6 and TRBJ2-5, with no clear D. Germline V gene lookup returns CDR1 SGHDT and CDR2 YYEEEE. V was clipped by 4 bases and J by 1 base, with 11 bases between them. There are 14 residues in the CDR3. Here the CDR3 reads CASSPLMPQETQYF. CDR3 nucleotides: TGTGCCAGCAGCCCTTTGATGCCCCAAGAGACCCAGTACTTC.